The 18 T cell receptor beta chains reported below all come from one sample, sequenced in a study of shared clonotypes between healthy human individuals. The protocol was immunoSEQ multiplex PCR, while the TCRdb copy is restricted to in-frame clones and leaves out a portion. The table shows about a million clones, with approximately 70% occurring only once. Sequencing was done on a sample of memory CD4+ T cells sorted from blood. The subset denotes: CD45RA-negative fraction. These receptor sequences come from a man aged 18 to 29 in good health.

The chain has TRBV5-1 and TRBJ1-3; D gene uncertain. The CDR3 runs 15 residues. Deletions cut 4 bases from V and 3 bases from J, with 14 bases between. Per germline, CDR1 SGHRS and CDR2 YFSETQ. The DNA of the CDR3 is TGCGCCAGCAGCGGCGGGCAAAGCGGTGGAAACACCATATATTTT. Translation: CASSGGQSGGNTIYF.

The rearrangement joins TRBV19 to TRBJ2-3; possibly TRBD2 for D (7 bases). Germline V CDR1 and CDR2: LNHDA, SQIVND (reference sequence). Deletions cut 0 bases from V and 4 bases from J, with 14 bases between. This CDR3 contains 16 residues. DNA of the CDR3: TGTGCCAGTAGTATAGAATCCCGGGGGGCGGCAGATACGCAGTATTTT. As protein: CASSIESRGAADTQYF.

This clone has just a few counts. The J gene is TRBJ2-5, the V gene TRBV30; D possibly uses TRBD1 or TRBD2 (6 bases each). In germline, CDR1 is GTSNPN, CDR2 SVGIG (reference sequence). The CDR3 covers 14 residues. Trimming removed 2 bases at V and 5 bases at J, with 15 bases between. In DNA form, the CDR3 reads TGTGCCTGGAGTCACGGGCTGGGGGGCGAGACCCAGTACTTC. Translated: CAWSHGLGGETQYF.

This clone showed up just a few times. The chain combines TRBV18 with TRBJ1-1; TRBD1 is a possible D gene (6 bases). The length of the CDR3 is 15 residues. Germline loops: CDR1 KGHSH, CDR2 LQKENI. Trimming took 3 bases from V and 1 from J, leaving 12 bases between them. The CDR3 nucleotides are TGTGCCAGCTCACCCCCTGGGACACCGAACACTGAAGCTTTCTTT. As protein: CASSPPGTPNTEAFF.

The V and J genes are TRBV6-1 and TRBJ2-5, with TRBD1 matching 10 bases. V lost 7 bases, J lost 7 bases, and 9 bases stayed unmatched. Germline CDR1 is MNHNS and CDR2 is SASEGT. This CDR3 is built from 14 residues. As DNA, the CDR3 is TGTGCCAGCAACTCGGGACAGGGGAAAGGGACCCAGTACTTC. This translates into CASNSGQGKGTQYF.

This clone was found once. The rearrangement uses TRBV28 and TRBJ2-4; D is unclear. Germline lookup yields CDR1 MDHEN and CDR2 SYDVKM. CDR3 size: 14 residues. Between the trimmed V and J ends, which lost 7 bases and 0 bases, there was a span of 10 bases. In nucleotides, the CDR3 is TGTGCCAGCATCGGTGGGCTAGCCAAAAACATTCAGTACTTC. It encodes CASIGGLAKNIQYF.

The chain couples TRBV29-1 to TRBJ2-1; TRBD2 matches at 9 bases. Germline CDR1 and CDR2: SQVTM and ANQGSEA. The CDR3 covers 16 residues. Trimming at V came to 4 bases and at J to 1 base, leaving 8 bases not matched to a gene. The CDR3 region has the DNA TGCAGCGTTGCGGGTAGCGGGAGTCTTTCCTACAATGAGCAGTTCTTC. This codes for CSVAGSGSLSYNEQFF.

The J gene is TRBJ2-1, the V gene TRBV9; 7 bases are a match to TRBD2. Per the germline V gene, CDR1 is SGDLS and CDR2 is YYNGEE. The J segment lost 8 bases and the V segment lost 1 base, leaving 9 bases of the junction unmatched. The CDR3 loop spans 15 amino acids. CDR3 sequence reads: CASSVTGTTLDEQFF. CDR3 in DNA: TGTGCCAGCAGCGTAACCGGGACTACCTTAGATGAGCAGTTCTTC.

The chain links TRBV7-8 to TRBJ1-2; 7 nucleotides align to TRBD1. The CDR3 extends over 15 amino acids. CDR1 and CDR2 from the germline V gene are SGHVS and FQNEAQ. Losses at the gene ends were 2 bases for V and 3 bases for J; bases not matched to a gene: 6. The CDR3 sequence: CASSLRDSPHYGYTF. CDR3 nucleotides: TGTGCCAGCAGCTTACGGGACAGCCCTCACTATGGCTACACCTTC. The full variable domain, with the rest looked up from reference TRBV7-8 and TRBJ1-2, is GAGVSQSPRYKVAKRGQDVALRCDPISGHVSLFWYQQALGQGPEFLTYFQNEAQLDKSGLPSDRFFAERPEGSVSTLKIQRTQQEDSAVYLCASSLRDSPHYGYTFGSGTRLTVV.

The chain couples TRBV9 to TRBJ2-1; no definite D call. This CDR3 spans 13 amino acids. Per the germline V gene, CDR1 is SGDLS and CDR2 is YYNGEE. V shed 0 bases and J shed 9 bases, with 10 bases lying between them. The CDR3 sequence is CASSVASVGEQFF. CDR3 in DNA: TGTGCCAGCAGCGTAGCCAGCGTCGGTGAGCAGTTCTTC.

This chain joins TRBV6-6 and TRBJ2-5, with D unclear. The germline V gene has CDR1 MNHNY and CDR2 SVGAGI (reference sequence). There are 15 residues in the CDR3. V lost 0 bases and J 5 bases, leaving 13 bases between the germline ends. In DNA, the CDR3 is TGTGCCAGCAGTTACTCCTTCGAAGTTTCGGAGACCCAGTACTTC. It yields the protein CASSYSFEVSETQYF.

The chain links TRBV6-1 to TRBJ1-2, with D possibly matching TRBD1 (5 bases). The length of the CDR3 is 12 residues. V was pared by 8 bases and J by 2 bases, with 9 bases between. Germline V gene lookup returns CDR1 MNHNS and CDR2 SASEGT. The CDR3 loop reads CASEQENYGYTF. DNA for the CDR3: TGTGCCAGCGAACAGGAGAACTATGGCTACACCTTC.

V is TRBV13 and J is TRBJ2-1; D unclear. The CDR3 covers 15 residues. V was cut by 0 bases and J by 3 bases, with 9 bases left in between. Germline V gene sequence: CDR1 PRHDT, CDR2 FYEKMQ (reference sequence). The CDR3 DNA is TGTGCCAGCAGCTTAGGAGGTAGAAACTACAATGAGCAGTTCTTC. It yields the protein CASSLGGRNYNEQFF.

The chain uses TRBV19 and TRBJ1-4, with a possible D match to TRBD1 (6 bases). This CDR3 spans 14 amino acids. The V end lost 3 bases, the J end lost 7 bases, and 12 bases lay between the germline ends. CDR1 and CDR2 from the germline V gene are LNHDA and SQIVND (reference sequence). As DNA, the CDR3 is TGTGCCAGTAGTATGGGGGGCGGACTTGAAAAACTGTTTTTT. Amino acids: CASSMGGGLEKLFF.

This clone has ten or more counts. The gene calls are TRBV5-1 and TRBJ2-2, with 13 bases aligning to TRBD2. Germline lookup yields CDR1 SGHRS and CDR2 YFSETQ. The length of the CDR3 is 16 residues. Unmatched junction bases numbered 3, after V lost 0 bases and J lost 7 bases. The CDR3 region is CASSLGTSGSHGELFF. The CDR3 coding sequence is TGCGCCAGCAGCTTGGGGACTAGCGGGAGTCACGGGGAGCTGTTTTTT.

This chain joins TRBV6-6 and TRBJ1-4; no clear D gene. CDR1 and CDR2 (germline): MNHNY, SVGAGI (reference sequence). CDR3 length: 11 amino acids. V was trimmed by 4 bases and J by 6 bases, leaving 3 bases between them. CDR3 protein: CASSSHEKLFF. In DNA form, the CDR3 reads TGTGCCAGCAGTTCCCATGAAAAACTGTTTTTT.

This CDR3 reads CASSFRGRGYTF. In nucleotides, the CDR3 is TGTGCCAGCAGTTTTAGAGGACGGGGCTACACCTTC. V gene TRBV28 combines with J gene TRBJ1-2, with no clear D. The CDR3 is made up of 12 amino acids. Trimming removed 3 bases from V and 8 bases from J, with 10 bases in between. The germline V gene encodes CDR1 MDHEN and CDR2 SYDVKM.

This clone showed up just a few times. The V gene is TRBV10-3, the J gene TRBJ2-7; D ambiguous. The CDR3 totals 14 residues. V was cut by 4 bases and J by 7 bases, with 17 bases left in between. CDR1 and CDR2 (germline): ENHRY, SYGVKD. The CDR3 DNA sequence: TGTGCCATCAGTGGTAGAGGTCGTGAGGATGAGCAGTACTTC. Translated, it gives CAISGRGREDEQYF.